Listed here is a single T cell receptor (beta chain). Its antigen remains undetermined. One junction end disagrees with the germline gene, perhaps due to a read error. TCR beta VDJ combination and CDR3 sequence profiling used genomic DNA as the template. TCR repertoire sequencing was run on an Illumina HiSeq 2000. In the source study's methods: Repertoires were assessed using TRBV/TRBJ rearrangement plots, CDR3 size and DJ length profiles, and Simpson's diversity index. The immunodominant clone was defined as the most abundant DNA sequence in deep sequencing data. CDR3 amino acid sequences were checked for sharing across subjects and were also compared against the VDJdb database and published repertoires. The public reads were quality trimmed at Q25 with fastp and then assembled into clones with MiXCR by TCRdb, keeping productive beta chains. For every CDR3 protein sequence, its rows merge into one entry that carries the most common genes and DNA. TCRdb, rather than the study authors, made the V and J calls. The sample table holds 250,000 to 300,000 distinct CDR3 sequences, of which approximately 55% were seen once. Around 7.6% of the sample rests with the top ten.

The CDR3 holds 14 amino acids from the cysteine to the phenylalanine. The kept DNA is CDR3 alone, 42 bases in frame from the first base. CDR1 and CDR2 were assigned from the germline V gene as SGDLS and YYNGEE. The data stem from a study of CD8+CD57+ T cells in acquired aplastic anemia (dated by TCRdb to 2016 to 2019). Describing the broader study: On average, sorted CD4+ and CD8+ cells yielded around 3.5 ug of extracted DNA, with a range of about 0.17 to 27.4 ug.

The study deep-sequenced TCR repertoires of sorted CD4+ and CD8+ blood T cells from severe aplastic anemia patients and healthy subjects. Ficoll-Paque density gradient centrifugation was used to isolate peripheral blood mononuclear cells. CD4+ and CD8+ T cells were sorted by FACS or magnetic beads before DNA extraction. Broader findings and caveats from the paper: No significant difference in CD8+ Simpson's diversity was found between patients and healthy controls (P=0.060). Around 28 CD8+ CDR3 sequences were found to be shared between patients and controls, but these sequences appeared to be highly expressed in patients and within the immunodominant clones of the patients.

Recombination joined TRBV9 with TRBJ2-3, with the D gene not confidently named. This clonotype originated in a human donor with severe aplastic anemia or a healthy control (not recorded which). The sequenced sample consisted of sorted CD4+, CD8+, or CD8+CD57+ T cells (not recorded which) from PBMCs. The CDR3 amino acid sequence is: CASSEWVSTDTQYF. The sequenced DNA: TGCGCCAGCAGTGAGTGGGTAAGCACAGATACGCAGTATTTT.